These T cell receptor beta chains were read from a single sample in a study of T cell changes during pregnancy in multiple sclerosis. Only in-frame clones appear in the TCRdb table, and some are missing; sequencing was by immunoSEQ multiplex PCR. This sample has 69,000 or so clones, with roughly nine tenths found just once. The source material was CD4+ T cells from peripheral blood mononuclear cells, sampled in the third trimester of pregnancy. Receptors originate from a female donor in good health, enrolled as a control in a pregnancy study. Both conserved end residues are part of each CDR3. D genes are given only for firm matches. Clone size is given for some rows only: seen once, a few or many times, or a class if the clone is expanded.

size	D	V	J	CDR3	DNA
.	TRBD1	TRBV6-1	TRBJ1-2	CASRGGQGYGYTF	TGTGCCAGCAGGGGGGGACAGGGCTATGGCTACACCTTC
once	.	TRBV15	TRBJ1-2	CATSRDGGVWNYGYTF	TGTGCCACCAGCAGAGATGGGGGCGTATGGAACTATGGCTACACCTTC
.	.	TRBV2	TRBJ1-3	CASSEDRPEGNTIYF	TGTGCCAGCAGTGAAGACAGGCCCGAGGGAAACACCATATATTTT
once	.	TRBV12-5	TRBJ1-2	CASGPDKGLNYGYTF	TGTGCTAGTGGTCCGGACAAGGGGTTAAACTATGGCTACACCTTC
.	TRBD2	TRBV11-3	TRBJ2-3	CASSPRTSGGRTDTQYF	TGTGCCAGCAGCCCCCGGACTAGCGGGGGCCGCACAGATACGCAGTATTTT
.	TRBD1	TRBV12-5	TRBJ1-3	CASGLVGTGGNSGNTIYF	TGTGCTAGTGGTTTGGTAGGGACAGGCGGAAACTCTGGAAACACCATATATTTT
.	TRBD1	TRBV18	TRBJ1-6	CASSGTGNSPLHF	TGTGCCAGCTCGGGGACAGGGAATTCACCCCTCCACTTT
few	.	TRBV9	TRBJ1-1	CASSARDTLFGAFF	TGTGCCAGCAGCGCCCGGGACACCCTCTTTGGAGCTTTCTTT
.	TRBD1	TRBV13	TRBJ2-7	CASGQAYSYEQYF	TGTGCCAGCGGACAGGCTTACTCCTACGAGCAGTACTTC
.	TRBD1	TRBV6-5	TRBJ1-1	CASSRTGNTEAFF	TGTGCCAGCAGCCGGACAGGGAACACTGAAGCTTTCTTT
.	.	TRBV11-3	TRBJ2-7	CASSRNSYEQYF	TGTGCCAGCAGCCGAAACAGCTACGAGCAGTACTTC
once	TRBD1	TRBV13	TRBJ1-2	CASSLSVGQGDRYTF	TGTGCCAGCAGCTTAAGTGTCGGACAGGGGGACCGCTACACCTTC
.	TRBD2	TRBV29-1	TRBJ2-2	CSVDGSGGAGGELFF	TGCAGCGTTGATGGAAGCGGGGGGGCCGGCGGGGAGCTGTTTTTT
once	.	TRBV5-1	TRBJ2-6	CASSWAYSGANVLTF	TGCGCCAGCAGCTGGGCCTACTCTGGGGCCAACGTCCTGACTTTC
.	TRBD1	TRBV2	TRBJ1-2	CASSFNRGQNYGYTF	TGTGCCAGCAGTTTTAACAGGGGGCAGAACTATGGCTACACCTTC
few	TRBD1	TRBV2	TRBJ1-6	CASTTRRDRGFSSYNSPLHF	TGTGCCAGCACGACCCGCCGGGACAGGGGGTTTAGCTCCTATAATTCACCCCTCCACTTT
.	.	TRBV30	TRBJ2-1	CAWRASVTYNEQFF	TGTGCCTGGAGGGCTAGCGTAACCTACAATGAGCAGTTCTTC
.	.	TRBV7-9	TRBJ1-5	CASSSTDRINQPQHF	TGTGCCAGCAGCTCAACGGACAGAATAAATCAGCCCCAGCATTTT
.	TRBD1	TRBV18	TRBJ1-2	CASSGQGNYGYTF	TGTGCCAGCTCCGGACAGGGGAACTATGGCTACACCTTC
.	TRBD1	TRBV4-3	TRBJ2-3	CASSQNPQGVSTDTQYF	TGCGCCAGCAGCCAGAACCCACAGGGGGTCAGCACAGATACGCAGTATTTT
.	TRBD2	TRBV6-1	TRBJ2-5	CASARAGGPQETQYF	TGTGCCAGCGCAAGAGCGGGGGGGCCCCAAGAGACCCAGTACTTC
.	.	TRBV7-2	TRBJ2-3	CASSSGLYTDTQYF	TGTGCCAGCAGCTCGGGACTCTACACAGATACGCAGTATTTT
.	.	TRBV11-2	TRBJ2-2	CASPTGSANTGELFF	TGTGCCAGCCCAACCGGGAGCGCGAACACCGGGGAGCTGTTTTTT
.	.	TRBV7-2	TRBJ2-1	CASSPRSGASEQFF	TGTGCCAGCAGCCCGAGGTCAGGGGCCAGTGAGCAGTTCTTC
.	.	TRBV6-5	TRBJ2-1	CASSAREGPYNEQFF	TGTGCCAGCAGTGCCCGAGAGGGTCCCTACAATGAGCAGTTCTTC
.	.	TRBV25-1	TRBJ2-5	CASIDSNQETQYF	TGTGCCAGCATAGACAGCAACCAAGAGACCCAGTACTTC
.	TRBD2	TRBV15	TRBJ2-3	CATSRGGGADTQYF	TGTGCCACCAGCAGAGGCGGGGGGGCAGATACGCAGTATTTT
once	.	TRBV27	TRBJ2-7	CASSPRADPTPYEQYF	TGTGCCAGCAGCCCGCGAGCGGACCCCACGCCCTACGAGCAGTACTTC
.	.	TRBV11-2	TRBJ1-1	CASSLRAGTEAFF	TGTGCCAGCAGCTTACGGGCGGGGACTGAAGCTTTCTTT
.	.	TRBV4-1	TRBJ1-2	CASSQDYTGSYGYTF	TGCGCCAGCAGCCAAGATTACACAGGGAGCTATGGCTACACCTTC
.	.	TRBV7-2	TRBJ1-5	CASSPLAFSNQPQHF	TGTGCCAGCAGTCCACTAGCATTTAGCAATCAGCCCCAGCATTTT
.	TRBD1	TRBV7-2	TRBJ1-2	CASSLDRGGQRNYGYTF	TGTGCCAGCAGCTTAGATCGGGGGGGACAGCGGAACTATGGCTACACCTTC
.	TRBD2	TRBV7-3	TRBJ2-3	CASSTQIGASGGTDTQYF	TGTGCCAGCAGCACACAAATTGGGGCTAGCGGGGGCACAGATACGCAGTATTTT
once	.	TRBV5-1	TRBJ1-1	CASSWEGGGITEAFF	TGCGCCAGCAGCTGGGAAGGGGGGGGGATCACTGAAGCTTTCTTT
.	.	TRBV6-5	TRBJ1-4	CASRPGSTNEKLFF	TGTGCCAGCAGGCCAGGGTCTACTAATGAAAAACTGTTTTTT
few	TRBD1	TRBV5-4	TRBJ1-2	CASSLDLGQLNYGYTF	TGTGCCAGCAGCTTGGACTTGGGACAGCTTAACTATGGCTACACCTTC
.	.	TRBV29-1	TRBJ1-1	CSATRGGLGGTEAFF	TGCAGCGCGACTCGGGGGGGGCTAGGGGGCACTGAAGCTTTCTTT
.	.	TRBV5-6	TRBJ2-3	CASSQGRTSTDTQYF	TGTGCCAGCAGCCAGGGGAGAACTAGCACAGATACGCAGTATTTT
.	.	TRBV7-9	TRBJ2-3	CASSLSDTQYF	TGTGCCAGCAGCTTATCTGATACGCAGTATTTT
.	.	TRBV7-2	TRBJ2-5	CASNVYQETQYF	TGTGCCAGCAATGTTTATCAAGAGACCCAGTACTTC
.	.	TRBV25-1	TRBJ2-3	CASRQTGFSTDTQYF	TGTGCCAGCAGACAAACAGGGTTTAGCACAGATACGCAGTATTTT
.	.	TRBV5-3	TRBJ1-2	CARSLDRSHYGYTF	TGTGCCAGAAGCTTGGACAGGTCACACTATGGCTACACCTTC
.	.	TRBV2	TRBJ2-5	CASSEGGLYQETQYF	TGTGCCAGCAGTGAAGGCGGTCTGTACCAAGAGACCCAGTACTTC
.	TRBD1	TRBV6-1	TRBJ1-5	CASSAGQVNQPQHF	TGTGCCAGCAGCGCAGGACAGGTCAATCAGCCCCAGCATTTT
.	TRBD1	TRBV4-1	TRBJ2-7	CASSQLTGTVAYEQYF	TGCGCCAGCAGCCAACTGACCGGGACAGTGGCCTACGAGCAGTACTTC
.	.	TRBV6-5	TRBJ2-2	CASSSDDSRNTGELFF	TGTGCCAGCAGTTCAGATGACTCAAGGAACACCGGGGAGCTGTTTTTT
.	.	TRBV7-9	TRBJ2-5	CASSLGQVYQETQYF	TGTGCCAGCAGCTTAGGGCAGGTTTACCAAGAGACCCAGTACTTC
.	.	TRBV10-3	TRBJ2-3	CAIRERQTSTDTQYF	TGTGCCATCAGGGAGCGGCAGACTAGCACAGATACGCAGTATTTT
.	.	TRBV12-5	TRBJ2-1	CASGLYRGGNEQFF	TGTGCTAGTGGTTTGTACAGGGGAGGCAATGAGCAGTTCTTC
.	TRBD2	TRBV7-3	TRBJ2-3	CASSQGVRRGGITDTQYF	TGTGCCAGCAGCCAGGGGGTTAGGCGGGGGGGAATCACAGATACGCAGTATTTT
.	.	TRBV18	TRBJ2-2	CASSLPGELFF	TGTGCCAGCTCCCTCCCCGGGGAGCTGTTTTTT
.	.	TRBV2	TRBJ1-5	CASSEYQFAGLVEGNQPQHF	TGTGCCAGCAGTGAATATCAGTTTGCAGGGTTAGTGGAGGGGAATCAGCCCCAGCATTTT